The present entry profiles one T cell receptor beta chain with its context. The CDR3 extends over 19 amino acids. Germline lookup yields CDR1 KGHDR and CDR2 SFDVKD. Trimming left V 5 bases short and J 0 bases short, with 21 bases between. The data originate from a study of blood T cell repertoires in COVID-19. About the research overall: The study drew acute and convalescent COVID-19 samples from the United States, Italy and Spain. Sample material is recorded as cDNA or gDNA derived from T cells, B-cell-depleted T cells, or PBMCs.

As handled by the study authors: Nucleated cell number was recorded as an estimate derived from reference gene primer amplification. TCRdb's copy holds only in-frame clones and misses some; the assay was immunoSEQ multiplex PCR. Clone size and V and J calls were adopted from that table, with D and trimming inferred from the DNA. The data contain about 380,000 clones, more than 70% of them seen just once; the ten biggest clones take up about 1.2%. This TCR derives from a man aged 35 to 55 with acute or convalescent COVID-19. The material sequenced was peripheral blood. The rearrangement uses TRBV24-1 and TRBJ2-2, with D maybe TRBD2 (5 bases). The CDR3 loop reads CATSARLGIISANTGELFF. DNA of the CDR3: TGTGCCACCAGTGCCCGACTCGGGATAATATCCGCGAACACCGGGGAGCTGTTTTTT.